Below, one T cell receptor beta chain is given with its context. This clone's antigen is unknown. No much larger clone is present one base from it, and per-base qualities are unavailable. The record originates from a study of Ad26.COV2.S vaccination and SARS-CoV-2 variants (dated by TCRdb to about 2021). About the full investigation: Vaccine-arm donors came from COV1001, a multicentre, randomized, double-blind, placebo-controlled phase I-IIa trial of Ad26.COV2.S in healthy adults. TCRbeta repertoire sequencing served as the tool for gauging how specific and how broad the SARS-CoV-2-reactive T cell receptors were following Ad26.COV2.S vaccination. Trial participants were randomized into five groups of five, in which low-dose or high-dose Ad26.COV2.S was given once or twice, or placebo was given on both occasions. The TCR-sequenced set comprised approximately 32 samples: approximately 19 Ad26.COV2.S vaccine recipients, 5 placebo recipients and 8 SARS-CoV-2 convalescent individuals. Ad26.COV2.S was administered intramuscularly at a dose of 5x10^10 or 1x10^11 viral particles, either as one shot or as two shots given 56 days apart. Throughout the experiments and outcome assessment, investigators stayed blinded to trial group allocation. The study at large found these results: Vaccine and placebo recipients had comparable non-spike TCR breadth, which fits with the vaccine containing only spike. It was noted by the authors that total T cell responses may have been underestimated by the TCR breadth and depth analyses. Comparing responses between vaccine doses or regimens was not something the study was powered to do. Ad26.COV2.S recipients had higher spike-specific TCR breadth than placebo recipients (P = 0.0014). Substantial breadth of spike-specific CD8+ and CD4+ T cell responses was reported after vaccination.

The sample's treatment or condition, from its label and the paper: around 19 received Ad26.COV2.S at low or high dose, single or two shots; several received placebo; per-sample allocation not given. For vaccine and placebo recipients, repertoires were sequenced using samples collected on day 63 after the first injection. In Cohort 1b, about 25 adults aged 18-55 years were enrolled at a single site in Boston, USA, between 29 July and 7 August 2020. Ad26.COV2.S was a replication-incompetent adenovirus type 26 vector that expressed a prefusion-stabilized SARS-CoV-2 spike protein derived from the original Wuhan strain. The immunoSEQ Assay was used to sequence TCRbeta CDR3 regions. After extraction, genomic DNA underwent amplification by bias-controlled multiplex PCR, followed by high-throughput sequencing. Regarding the original processing steps: To quantify the absolute abundance of every unique TCRbeta CDR3 region, sequences were collapsed and filtered. Usable DNA was measured by amplifying reference genes present in all nucleated cells, and TCRbeta template counts were normalized to that usable DNA to estimate T cell fraction. Repertoire TCRs were annotated as SARS-CoV-2-specific when V gene, CDR3 amino acid sequence and J gene were exactly matched to a known reactive TCR set. The reference SARS-CoV-2 TCR set was obtained from MIRA and was filtered for enrichment in COVID-19-positive ImmuneCODE repertoires, whereby public or cross-reactive TCRs were removed. Using the MIRA antigens, annotated TCRs were further analysed by specific ORF or by position within an ORF. Breadth was defined as the number of annotated unique rearrangements divided by the total number of unique productive rearrangements, and depth was defined as the summed frequency of the annotated unique rearrangements. TCR breadth was compared between groups using two-sided Wilcoxon rank-sum tests. Drawn from immuneACCESS, this table holds only the in-frame rearrangements with V and J called that TCRdb kept. Clones are partly lost; checked studies trace under half to an unresolved V gene and leave the rest unexplained. The DNA was the basis for D and trimming; V, J and clone size are from that table. For this sample the table gives about 410,000 clones, of which more than 85% were detected only once. The ten largest make up 3.5% of the sample.

Trimming costs V 2 bases and J 3 bases, and their ends lie 7 bases apart. The CDR3 covers 13 residues, taking in both the cysteine and the phenylalanine. Of the read, only the CDR3 DNA is kept; its 39 bases are in frame from base 1. The germline V gene supplies CDR1 MGHDK and CDR2 SYGVNS. The TCR sequence derives from a person between 18 and 59 years old who received the Ad26.COV2.S COVID-19 vaccine or a placebo. The V and J genes are TRBV25-1 and TRBJ1-1; the D gene lacks a confident call. The sample was peripheral blood, taken in a trial of Ad26.COV2.S vaccine versus placebo. The nucleotides read TGTGCCAGCAGTGAAATGTACCACACTGAAGCTTTCTTT. Translated, it reads CASSEMYHTEAFF.